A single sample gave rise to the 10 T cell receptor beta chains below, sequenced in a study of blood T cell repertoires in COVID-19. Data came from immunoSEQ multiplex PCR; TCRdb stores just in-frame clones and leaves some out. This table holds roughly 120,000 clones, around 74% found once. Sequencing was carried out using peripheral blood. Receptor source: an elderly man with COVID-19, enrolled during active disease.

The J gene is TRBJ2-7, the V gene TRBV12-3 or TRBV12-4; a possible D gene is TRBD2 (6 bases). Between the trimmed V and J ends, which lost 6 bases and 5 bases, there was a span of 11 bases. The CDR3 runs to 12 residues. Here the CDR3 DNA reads TGTGCCAGCAGCCCCTGGGGGGACGAGCAGTACTTC. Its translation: CASSPWGDEQYF.

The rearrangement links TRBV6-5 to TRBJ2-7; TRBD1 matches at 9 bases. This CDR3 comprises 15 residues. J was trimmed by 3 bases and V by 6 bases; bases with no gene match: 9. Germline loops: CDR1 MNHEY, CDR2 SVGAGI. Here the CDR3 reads CASRTGTGKNYEQYF. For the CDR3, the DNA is TGTGCCAGCAGGACCGGGACAGGGAAAAACTACGAGCAGTACTTC.

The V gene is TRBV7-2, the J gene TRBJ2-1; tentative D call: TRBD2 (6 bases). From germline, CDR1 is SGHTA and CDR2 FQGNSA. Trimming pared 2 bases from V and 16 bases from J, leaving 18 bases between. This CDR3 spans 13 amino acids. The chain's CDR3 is CASSLLAEPIPFF. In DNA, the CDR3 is TGTGCCAGCAGCTTATTAGCGGAGCCCATCCCATTCTTC. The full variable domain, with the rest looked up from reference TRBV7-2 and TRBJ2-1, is GAGVSQSPSNKVTEKGKDVELRCDPISGHTALYWYRQSLGQGLEFLIYFQGNSAPDKSGLPSDRFSAERTGGSVSTLTIQRTQQEDSAVYLCASSLLAEPIPFFGPGTRLTVL.

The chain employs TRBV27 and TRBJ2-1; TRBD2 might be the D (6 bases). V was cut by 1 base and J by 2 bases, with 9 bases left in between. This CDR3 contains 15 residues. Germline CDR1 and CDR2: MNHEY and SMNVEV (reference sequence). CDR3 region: CASSLLAATYNEQFF. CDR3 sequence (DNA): TGTGCCAGCAGTTTATTAGCGGCCACCTACAATGAGCAGTTCTTC.

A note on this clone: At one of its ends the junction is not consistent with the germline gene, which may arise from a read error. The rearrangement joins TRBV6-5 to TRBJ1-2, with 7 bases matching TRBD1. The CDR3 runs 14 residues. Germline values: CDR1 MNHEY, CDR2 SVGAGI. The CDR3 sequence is CASSYSRQGYGYTF. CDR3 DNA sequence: TGTGCCAGCAGCTACTCCAGACAGGGCTATGGCTACACCTTC.

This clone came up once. CDR3 region: CASSPRTIENIQYF. In DNA, the CDR3 is TGTGCCAGCAGCCCCCGTACGATAGAAAACATTCAGTACTTC. V is TRBV7-9 and J is TRBJ2-4; no reliable D call. The V end was cut by 5 bases, the J end by 5 bases, with 13 bases between. The CDR3 has 14 residues. Germline lookup yields CDR1 SEHNR and CDR2 FQNEAQ (reference sequence).

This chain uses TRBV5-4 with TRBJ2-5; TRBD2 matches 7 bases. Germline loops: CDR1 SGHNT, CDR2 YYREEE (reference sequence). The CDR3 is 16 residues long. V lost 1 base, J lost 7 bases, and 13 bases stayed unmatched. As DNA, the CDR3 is TGTGCCAGCAGCTTGTTGGGGGGGAGGGCCGTCGGGACCCAGTACTTC. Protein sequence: CASSLLGGRAVGTQYF. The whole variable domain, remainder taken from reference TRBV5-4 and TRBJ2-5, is ETGVTQSPTHLIKTRGQQVTLRCSSQSGHNTVSWYQQALGQGPQFIFQYYREEENGRGNFPPRFSGLQFPNYSSELNVNALELDDSALYLCASSLLGGRAVGTQYFGPGTRLLVL.

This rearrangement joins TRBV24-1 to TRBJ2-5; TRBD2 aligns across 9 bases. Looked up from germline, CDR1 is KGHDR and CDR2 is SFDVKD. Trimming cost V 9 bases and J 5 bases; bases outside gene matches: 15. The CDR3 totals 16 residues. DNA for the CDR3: TGTGCCACCGAGGGCGGCGGGAGGGCTTTGAGGGAGACCCAGTACTTC. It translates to CATEGGGRALRETQYF.

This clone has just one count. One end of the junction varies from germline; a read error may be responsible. CDR3 bases: TGTGCTAGCAGCTTAGCCCGACAGGGGACCGGGGAGCTGTTTTTT. Amino acids: CASSLARQGTGELFF. This rearrangement joins TRBV7-7 to TRBJ2-2, with 8 nucleotides matching TRBD1. The CDR3 covers 15 residues. Germline CDR1 is SSHAT and CDR2 is FNYEAQ (reference sequence).

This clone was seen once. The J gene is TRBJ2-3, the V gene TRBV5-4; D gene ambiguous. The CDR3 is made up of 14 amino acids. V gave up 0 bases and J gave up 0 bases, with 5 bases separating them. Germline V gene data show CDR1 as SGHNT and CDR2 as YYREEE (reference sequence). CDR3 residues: CASSLARSTDTQYF. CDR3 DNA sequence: TGTGCCAGCAGCTTGGCGCGTAGCACAGATACGCAGTATTTT.